The next 13 T cell receptor beta chains were all read from a single sample in a study of human T cells and chemical hapten exposure. Time point noted: patch test 2, 6 weeks after DPC sensitization. Treatment defined: therapeutic diphenylcyclopropenone sensitization with weekly scalp DPC. Each CDR3 protein gets one entry after TCRdb re-called the RACE reads with MiXCR. Seen here are about 350,000 distinct CDR3 sequences, roughly 6.3% observed once, and the top ten hold less than 6.5%. This specimen was whole blood, taken in connection with sensitization to the hapten diphenylcyclopropenone (DPC). The source of these receptors is a woman between 18 and 30 years old with alopecia areata. Some clones in this sample may be carry-over from other donors' samples.

The sample holds many counts of this clonotype. The chain links TRBV4-3 to TRBJ1-2; no clear D. The V gene's germline CDR1 is LGHNA and CDR2 YSLEER. Deletions cut 0 bases from V and 7 bases from J, with 12 bases between. The CDR3 loop spans 14 amino acids. The DNA for the CDR3 is TGCGCCAGCAGCCAAGATAGGTCCGGTCCTGGCTACACCTTC. The encoded protein is CASSQDRSGPGYTF.

This clonotype was recorded a few times. This sequence joins TRBV20-1 and TRBJ2-7, with D perhaps given as TRBD1 or TRBD2 (5 bases each). The germline CDR1 and CDR2 sequences are DFQATT and SNEGSKA (reference sequence). V was cut by 4 bases and J by 0 bases, with 13 bases left in between. CDR3 length: 14 amino acids. In DNA form, the CDR3 reads TGCAGTGCTACTCCCGGGGCGAACTCCTACGAGCAGTACTTC. Translation: CSATPGANSYEQYF.

This clonotype was counted at least ten times. This chain connects TRBV4-3 to TRBJ1-1; 9 nucleotides agree with TRBD1. The germline V gene has CDR1 LGHNA and CDR2 YSLEER. The J segment lost 10 bases and the V segment lost 3 bases, leaving 12 bases of the junction unmatched. The CDR3 contains 15 residues. The chain's CDR3 is CASSQETGGLNGAFF. The CDR3 DNA reads as TGCGCCAGCAGCCAGGAGACAGGGGGGTTAAACGGAGCTTTCTTT.

There are a few counts of this clonotype. The rearrangement joins TRBV6-2 or TRBV6-3 to TRBJ2-4, with D perhaps matching TRBD1 (7 bases). The CDR3 consists of 14 residues. CDR1 MNHEY and CDR2 SVGEGT come from the germline V gene. Deletions cut 5 bases from V and 13 bases from J, with 21 bases between. CDR3 nucleotide sequence: TGTGCCAGCAGTCAGGGGGGTTTAGTGGCCCTCCAGTACTTC. This translates into CASSQGGLVALQYF.

This clonotype was recorded at least ten times. V and J are TRBV24-1 and TRBJ1-2; 8 bases line up with TRBD1. The CDR3 is 15 residues long. The V gene's germline CDR1 is KGHDR and CDR2 SFDVKD. V lost 4 bases and J lost 2; bases outside the gene matches: 5. The CDR3 reads CATSEGTGWNYGYTF. Here the CDR3 DNA reads TGTGCCACCAGTGAGGGGACAGGATGGAACTATGGCTACACCTTC.

This clonotype occurred a few times. The chain carries TRBV5-5 and TRBJ2-7; D is undetermined. The germline V gene has CDR1 SGHKS and CDR2 YYEKEE (reference sequence). Trimming took off 7 bases at V and 0 bases at J, with 11 bases between the two ends. The CDR3 consists of 13 residues. The CDR3 loop is CASLRPNSYEQYF. CDR3 coding DNA: TGTGCCAGCCTCCGGCCAAACTCCTACGAGCAGTACTTC.

This clonotype was detected ten times or more. The chain couples TRBV6-5 to TRBJ1-1; D is perhaps TRBD1 (6 bases). Germline CDR1 is MNHEY and CDR2 is SVGAGI. The germline V and J ends were trimmed by 6 bases and 5 bases, with 16 bases remaining between them. The CDR3 runs 14 residues. The CDR3 DNA is TGTGCCAGCAGACGGAGGGGGGTTGGGACTGAAGCTTTCTTT. Protein sequence: CASRRRGVGTEAFF.

This clonotype appeared many times. The chain employs TRBV6-2 or TRBV6-3 and TRBJ1-5; D call uncertain. This CDR3 has 15 amino acids. Looked up from germline, CDR1 is MNHEY and CDR2 is SVGEGT. V lost 5 bases and J lost 1, with 12 bases in between. The CDR3 DNA is TGTGCCAGCAGTCGGTACGACCGCAGCAATCAGCCCCAGCATTTT. This gives the protein CASSRYDRSNQPQHF.

This chain links TRBV20-1 with TRBJ1-2; perhaps TRBD1 as D (6 bases). The germline V gene encodes CDR1 DFQATT and CDR2 SNEGSKA (reference sequence). The CDR3 sequence is 15 residues long. Trimming stripped 6 bases from V and 3 bases from J, with 20 bases between. The CDR3 protein is CSAGGTGSYYYGYTF. As DNA, the CDR3 is TGCAGTGCCGGTGGAACAGGGTCCTACTACTATGGCTACACCTTC.

This clonotype showed up many times. The J gene is TRBJ1-5, the V gene TRBV12-3 or TRBV12-4; D may be TRBD1 (5 bases). The CDR3 is 15 residues long. V lost 8 bases and J lost 0, with 14 bases in between. The CDR3 loop is CASRIGGYSNQPQHF. The DNA of the CDR3 is TGTGCCAGCCGAATCGGGGGATATAGCAATCAGCCCCAGCATTTT.

This clonotype was observed many times. The CDR3 protein is CASSQVNDLSYEQYF. CDR3 sequence (DNA): TGCGCCAGCAGCCAAGTAAATGACCTCTCCTACGAGCAGTACTTC. V usage is TRBV4-3 and J usage is TRBJ2-7; D unresolved. Trimming removed 1 base from V and 0 bases from J, with 10 bases in between. From germline, CDR1 is LGHNA and CDR2 YSLEER. This CDR3 contains 15 residues.

This clonotype came up a few times. One end of the junction varies from germline; a read error may be responsible. The rearrangement uses TRBV7-2 and TRBJ2-3; 8 bases agree with TRBD2. This CDR3 spans 20 amino acids. Germline V lookup: CDR1 SGHTA, CDR2 FQGNSA. CDR3 sequence: CASSFPGGLAGGPEADTEYF. CDR3 DNA sequence: TGTGCCAGCAGCTTTCCTGGTGGCCTAGCGGGCGGACCTGAGGCAGATACGGAGTATTTT.

This clonotype has ten or more counts. The chain carries TRBV6-5 and TRBJ1-3, with D tentatively TRBD1 (6 bases). The CDR3 has 17 amino acids. V was cut by 5 bases and J by 0 bases, with 17 bases left in between. Germline loops: CDR1 MNHEY, CDR2 SVGAGI. The CDR3 DNA reads TGTGCCAGCAGTACCGTACGAAGGGGGAGCTCTGGAAACACCATATATTTT. Its translation: CASSTVRRGSSGNTIYF.